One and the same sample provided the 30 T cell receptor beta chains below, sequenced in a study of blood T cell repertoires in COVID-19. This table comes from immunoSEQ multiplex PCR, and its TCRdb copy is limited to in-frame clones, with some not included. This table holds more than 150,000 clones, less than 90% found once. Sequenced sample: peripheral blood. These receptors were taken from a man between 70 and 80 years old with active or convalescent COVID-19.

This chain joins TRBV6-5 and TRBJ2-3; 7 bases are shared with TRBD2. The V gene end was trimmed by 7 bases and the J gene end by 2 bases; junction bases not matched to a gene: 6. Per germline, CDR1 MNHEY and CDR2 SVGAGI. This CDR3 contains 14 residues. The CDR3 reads CASKDWDYTDTQYF. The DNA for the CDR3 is TGTGCCAGCAAGGACTGGGACTACACAGATACGCAGTATTTT.

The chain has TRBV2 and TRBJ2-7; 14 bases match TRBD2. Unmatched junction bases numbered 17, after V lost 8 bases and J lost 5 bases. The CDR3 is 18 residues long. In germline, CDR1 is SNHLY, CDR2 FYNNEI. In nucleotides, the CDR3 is TGTGCCAGCGGGGTAACGGGACTAGCGGGAGTGGCTTTGGACGAGCAGTACTTC. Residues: CASGVTGLAGVALDEQYF.

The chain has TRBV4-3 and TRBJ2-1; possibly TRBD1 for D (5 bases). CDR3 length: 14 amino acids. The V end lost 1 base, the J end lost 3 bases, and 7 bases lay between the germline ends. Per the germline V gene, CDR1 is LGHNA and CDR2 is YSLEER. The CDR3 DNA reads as TGCGCCAGCAGCCAAGGGGGCGACTACAATGAGCAGTTCTTC. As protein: CASSQGGDYNEQFF.

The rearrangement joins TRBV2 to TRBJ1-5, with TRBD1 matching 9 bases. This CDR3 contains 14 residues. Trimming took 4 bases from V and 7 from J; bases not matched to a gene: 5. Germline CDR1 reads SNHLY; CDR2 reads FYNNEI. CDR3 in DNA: TGTGCCAGCAGTGGACAGGGGGAGCGGCAGCCCCAGCATTTT. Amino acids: CASSGQGERQPQHF.

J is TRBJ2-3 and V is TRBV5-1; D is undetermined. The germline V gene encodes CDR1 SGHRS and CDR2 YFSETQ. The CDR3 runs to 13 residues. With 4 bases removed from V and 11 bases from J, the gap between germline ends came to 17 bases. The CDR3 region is CASSALPRYGQYF. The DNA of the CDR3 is TGCGCCAGCAGCGCTTTACCGAGATACGGGCAGTATTTT.

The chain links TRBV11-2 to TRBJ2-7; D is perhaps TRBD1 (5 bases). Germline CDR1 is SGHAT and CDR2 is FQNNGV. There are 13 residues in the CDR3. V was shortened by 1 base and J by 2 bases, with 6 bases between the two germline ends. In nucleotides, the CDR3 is TGTGCCAGCAGCTTAGCCAGGGCCTACGAGCAGTACTTC. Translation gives CASSLARAYEQYF.

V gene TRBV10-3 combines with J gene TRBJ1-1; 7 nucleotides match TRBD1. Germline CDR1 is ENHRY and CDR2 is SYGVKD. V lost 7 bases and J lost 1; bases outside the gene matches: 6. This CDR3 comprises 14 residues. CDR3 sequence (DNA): TGTGCCATCACCCCAGGGGGTAAGAACACTGAAGCTTTCTTT. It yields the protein CAITPGGKNTEAFF.

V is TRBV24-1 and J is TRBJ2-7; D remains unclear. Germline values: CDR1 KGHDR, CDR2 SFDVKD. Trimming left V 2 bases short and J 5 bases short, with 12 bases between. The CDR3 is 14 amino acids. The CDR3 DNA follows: TGTGCCACCAGTGATTCGGGTTTGAGAAACGAGCAGTACTTC. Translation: CATSDSGLRNEQYF.

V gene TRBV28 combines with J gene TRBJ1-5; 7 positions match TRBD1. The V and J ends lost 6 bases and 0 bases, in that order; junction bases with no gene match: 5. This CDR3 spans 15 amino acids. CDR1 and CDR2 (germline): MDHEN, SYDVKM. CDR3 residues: CASRDRSYSNQPQHF. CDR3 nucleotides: TGTGCCAGCAGGGACAGGAGCTATAGCAATCAGCCCCAGCATTTT.

The CDR3 nucleotides read TGTGCCAGCTTCCGGACGGGCGGGGGGAAGAATGAGCAGTTCTTC. Amino acids: CASFRTGGGKNEQFF. This sequence joins TRBV5-8 and TRBJ2-1; 8 nucleotides match TRBD2. The CDR3 loop spans 15 amino acids. The ends lost 7 bases at V and 7 bases at J; junction bases unmatched: 13. Germline CDR1 is SGHTS and CDR2 is YDEGEE.

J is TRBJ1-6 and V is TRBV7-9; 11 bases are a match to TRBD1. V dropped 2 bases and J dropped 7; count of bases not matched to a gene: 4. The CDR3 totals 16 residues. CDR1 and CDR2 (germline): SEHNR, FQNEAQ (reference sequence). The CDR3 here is CASSLSGQGGNSPLHF. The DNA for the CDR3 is TGTGCCAGCAGCTTATCGGGACAGGGGGGGAATTCACCCCTCCACTTT.

The CDR3 nucleotides are TGTGCCAGCACCAATAGCAATCAGCCCCAGCATTTT. Translated: CASTNSNQPQHF. The chain couples TRBV6-6 to TRBJ1-5; D unresolved. V was shortened by 7 bases and J by 0 bases, with 4 bases between the two germline ends. Germline V gene sequence: CDR1 MNHNY, CDR2 SVGAGI (reference sequence). The CDR3 has 12 residues.

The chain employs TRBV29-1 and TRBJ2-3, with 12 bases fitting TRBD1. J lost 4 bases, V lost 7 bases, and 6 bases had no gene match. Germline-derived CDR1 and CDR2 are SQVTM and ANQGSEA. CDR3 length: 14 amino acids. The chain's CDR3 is CSETGTGGADTQYF. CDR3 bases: TGCAGCGAGACCGGGACAGGGGGCGCAGATACGCAGTATTTT.

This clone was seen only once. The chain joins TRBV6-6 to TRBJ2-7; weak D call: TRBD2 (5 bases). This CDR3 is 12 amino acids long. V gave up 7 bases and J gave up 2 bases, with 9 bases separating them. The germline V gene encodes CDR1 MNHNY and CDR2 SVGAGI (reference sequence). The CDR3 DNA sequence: TGTGCCAGCACCGCCGGGACCTACGAGCAGTACTTC. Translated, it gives CASTAGTYEQYF.

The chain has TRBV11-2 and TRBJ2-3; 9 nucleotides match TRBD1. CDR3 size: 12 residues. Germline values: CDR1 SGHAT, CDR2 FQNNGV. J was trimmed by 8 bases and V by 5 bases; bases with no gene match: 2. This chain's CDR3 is CASSQQGATQYF. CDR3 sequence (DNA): TGTGCCAGCAGCCAACAGGGGGCTACGCAGTATTTT.

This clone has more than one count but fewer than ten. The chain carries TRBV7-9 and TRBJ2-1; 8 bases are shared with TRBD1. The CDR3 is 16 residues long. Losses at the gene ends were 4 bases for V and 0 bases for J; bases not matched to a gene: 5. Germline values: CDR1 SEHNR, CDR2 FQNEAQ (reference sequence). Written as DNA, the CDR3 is TGTGCCAGCAGCTCCAACAGGGGGAGCTCCTACAATGAGCAGTTCTTC. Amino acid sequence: CASSSNRGSSYNEQFF.

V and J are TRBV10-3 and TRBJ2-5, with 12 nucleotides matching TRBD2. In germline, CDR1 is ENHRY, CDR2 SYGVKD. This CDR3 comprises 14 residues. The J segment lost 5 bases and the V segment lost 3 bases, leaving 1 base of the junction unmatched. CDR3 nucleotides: TGTGCCATCAGTGAACTAGCGGGGGGCGAGACCCAGTACTTC. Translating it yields CAISELAGGETQYF.

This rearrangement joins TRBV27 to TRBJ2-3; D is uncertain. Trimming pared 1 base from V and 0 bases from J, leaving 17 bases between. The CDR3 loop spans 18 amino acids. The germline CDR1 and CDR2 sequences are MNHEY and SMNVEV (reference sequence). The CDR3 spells CASSLFSSTFPSTDTQYF. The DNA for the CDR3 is TGTGCCAGCAGTTTATTCTCGTCTACCTTCCCTAGCACAGATACGCAGTATTTT.

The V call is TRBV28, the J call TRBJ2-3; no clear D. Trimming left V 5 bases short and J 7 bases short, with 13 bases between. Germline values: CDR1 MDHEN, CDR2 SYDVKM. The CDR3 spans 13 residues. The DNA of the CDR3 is TGTGCCAGCAGTCCCCGTCTCTTCTATACGCAGTATTTT. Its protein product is CASSPRLFYTQYF.

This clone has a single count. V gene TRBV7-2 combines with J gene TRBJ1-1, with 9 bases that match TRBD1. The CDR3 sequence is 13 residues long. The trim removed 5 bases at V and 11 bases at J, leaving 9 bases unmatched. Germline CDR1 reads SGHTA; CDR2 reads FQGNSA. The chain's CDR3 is CASSPHPGQGAFF. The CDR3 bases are TGTGCCAGCAGCCCTCACCCGGGACAGGGCGCTTTCTTT.

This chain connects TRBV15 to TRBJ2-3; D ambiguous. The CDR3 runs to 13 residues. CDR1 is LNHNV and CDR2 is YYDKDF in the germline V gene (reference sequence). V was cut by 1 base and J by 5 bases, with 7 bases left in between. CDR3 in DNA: TGTGCCACCAGCAGAGGGAGACTAGATACGCAGTATTTT. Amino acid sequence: CATSRGRLDTQYF.

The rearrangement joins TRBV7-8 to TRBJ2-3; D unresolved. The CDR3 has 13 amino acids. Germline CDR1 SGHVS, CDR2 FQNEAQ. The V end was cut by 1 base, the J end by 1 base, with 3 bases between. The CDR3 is CASSLGGTDTQYF. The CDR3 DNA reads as TGTGCCAGCAGCTTAGGCGGCACAGATACGCAGTATTTT.

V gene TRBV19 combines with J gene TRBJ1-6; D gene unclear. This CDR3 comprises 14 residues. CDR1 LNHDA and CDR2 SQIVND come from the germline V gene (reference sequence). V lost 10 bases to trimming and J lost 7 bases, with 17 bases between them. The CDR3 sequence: CATSDIPLNSPLHF. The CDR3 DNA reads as TGTGCCACCTCTGACATACCGCTCAATTCACCCCTCCACTTT.

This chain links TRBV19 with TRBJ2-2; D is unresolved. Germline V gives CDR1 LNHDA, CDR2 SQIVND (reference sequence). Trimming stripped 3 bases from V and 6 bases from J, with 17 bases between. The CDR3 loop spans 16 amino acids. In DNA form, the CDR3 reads TGTGCCAGTAGTATCAAGATGCGGATAACGGCCGGGGAGCTGTTTTTT. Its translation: CASSIKMRITAGELFF.

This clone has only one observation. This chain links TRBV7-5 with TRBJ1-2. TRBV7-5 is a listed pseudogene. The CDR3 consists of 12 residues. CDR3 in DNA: TGTGCCAGAAGCTTAGTGTCCCCGGGCTACACCTTC. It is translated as CARSLVSPGYTF.

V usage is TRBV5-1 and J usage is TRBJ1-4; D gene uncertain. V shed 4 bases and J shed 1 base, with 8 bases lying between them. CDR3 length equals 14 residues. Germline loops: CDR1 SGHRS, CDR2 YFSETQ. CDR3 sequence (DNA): TGCGCCAGCAGCCGGACTTTAACTAATGAAAAACTGTTTTTT. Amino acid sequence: CASSRTLTNEKLFF.

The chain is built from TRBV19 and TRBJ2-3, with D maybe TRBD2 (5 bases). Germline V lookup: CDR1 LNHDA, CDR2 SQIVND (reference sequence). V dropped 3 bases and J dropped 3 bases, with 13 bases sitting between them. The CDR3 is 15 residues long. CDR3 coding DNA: TGTGCCAGTAGTATCGGGGTAGCGAGGACAGATACGCAGTATTTT. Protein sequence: CASSIGVARTDTQYF. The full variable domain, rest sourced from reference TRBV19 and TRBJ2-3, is DGGITQSPKYLFRKEGQNVTLSCEQNLNHDAMYWYRQDPGQGLRLIYYSQIVNDFQKGDIAEGYSVSREKKESFPLTVTSAQKNPTAFYLCASSIGVARTDTQYFGPGTRLTVL.

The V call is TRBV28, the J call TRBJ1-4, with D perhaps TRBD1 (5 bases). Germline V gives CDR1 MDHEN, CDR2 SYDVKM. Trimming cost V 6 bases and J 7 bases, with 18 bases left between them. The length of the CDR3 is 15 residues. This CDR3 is CASRLGLRGGEKLFF. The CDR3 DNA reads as TGTGCCAGCAGATTAGGTCTCCGGGGGGGTGAAAAACTGTTTTTT.

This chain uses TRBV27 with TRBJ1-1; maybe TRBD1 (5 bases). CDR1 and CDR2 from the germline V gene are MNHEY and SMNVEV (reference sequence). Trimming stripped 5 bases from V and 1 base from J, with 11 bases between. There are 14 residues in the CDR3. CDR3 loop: CASSPRQKNTEAFF. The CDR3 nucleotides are TGTGCCAGCAGTCCCCGACAGAAGAACACTGAAGCTTTCTTT.

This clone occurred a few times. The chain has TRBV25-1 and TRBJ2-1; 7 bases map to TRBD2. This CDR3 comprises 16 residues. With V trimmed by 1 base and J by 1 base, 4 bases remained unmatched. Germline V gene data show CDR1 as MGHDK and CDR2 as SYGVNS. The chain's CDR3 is CASSESGRGSYNEQFF. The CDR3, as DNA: TGTGCCAGCAGTGAATCGGGGAGGGGATCCTACAATGAGCAGTTCTTC.